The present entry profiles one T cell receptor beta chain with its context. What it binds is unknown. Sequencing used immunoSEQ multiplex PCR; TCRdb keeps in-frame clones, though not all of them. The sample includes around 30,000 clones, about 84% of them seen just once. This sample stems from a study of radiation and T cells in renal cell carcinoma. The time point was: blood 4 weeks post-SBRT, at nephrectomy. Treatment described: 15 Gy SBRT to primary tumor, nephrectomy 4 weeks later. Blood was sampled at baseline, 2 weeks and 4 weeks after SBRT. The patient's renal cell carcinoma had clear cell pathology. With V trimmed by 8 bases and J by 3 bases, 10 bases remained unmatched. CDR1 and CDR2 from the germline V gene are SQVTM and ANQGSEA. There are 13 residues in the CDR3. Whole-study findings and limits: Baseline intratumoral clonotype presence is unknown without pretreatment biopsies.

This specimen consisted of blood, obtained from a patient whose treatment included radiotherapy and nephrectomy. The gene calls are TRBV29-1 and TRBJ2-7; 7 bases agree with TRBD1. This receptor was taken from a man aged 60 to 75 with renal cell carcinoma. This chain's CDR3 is CSISGGFGYEQYF. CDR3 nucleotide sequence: TGCAGCATCTCAGGGGGTTTTGGCTACGAGCAGTACTTC.